This T cell receptor beta chain was captured by sequencing in a study of CD8+ T cells in alopecia areata. The CDR3 contains 10 residues. V was clipped by 8 bases and J by 4 bases, with 3 bases between them. The germline gives CDR1 MNHEY, CDR2 SMNVEV (reference sequence). After isolation, RNA underwent reverse transcription to generate cDNA as the sequencing template. TCRdb's table, derived via immunoSEQ multiplex PCR, lists solely in-frame clones and lacks some. The sample records some 58,000 clones, more than 45% being singletons. Indicated treatment: oral pan-JAK inhibitor, 5-10 mg twice daily. This sample comprised CD8+ T cells sorted from blood, obtained at approximately week 37, from a patient treated with tofacitinib. The clonotype was recovered from a human donor with alopecia areata. V usage is TRBV27 and J usage is TRBJ2-1; D remains ambiguous. The CDR3: CASGYNEQFF. CDR3 DNA: TGTGCCAGCGGATACAATGAGCAGTTCTTC.